The next 17 T cell receptor beta chains were all read from a single sample in a study of PD-L1 blockade in urothelial cancer. Time point here: peripheral blood 6 weeks after treatment start. This table comes from immunoSEQ multiplex PCR, and its TCRdb copy is limited to in-frame clones, with some not included. This table has just over 40,000 clones, roughly 81% appearing once. The source material was PBMCs, sampled around atezolizumab (anti-PD-L1) treatment. These receptors were collected from a man in his sixties or seventies with urothelial cancer.

V gene TRBV29-1 combines with J gene TRBJ1-5; 10 positions match TRBD1. The CDR3 totals 13 residues. The V gene's germline CDR1 is SQVTM and CDR2 ANQGSEA. Germline trimming cut 7 bases from V and 3 bases from J; bases unmatched to any gene: 3. CDR3 nucleotide sequence: TGCAGCGCGAGACAGGGGGCCAATCAGCCCCAGCATTTT. This codes for CSARQGANQPQHF.

The rearrangement joins TRBV2 to TRBJ2-1, with 8 bases lining up with TRBD2. The CDR3 is 13 amino acids. Trimming at V came to 8 bases and at J to 5 bases, leaving 5 bases not matched to a gene. Per the germline V gene, CDR1 is SNHLY and CDR2 is FYNNEI. The CDR3 nucleotides read TGTGCCAGCGAACTAGCGGATAACAATGAGCAGTTCTTC. This sequence encodes CASELADNNEQFF.

The rearrangement joins TRBV28 to TRBJ2-2, with a weak D call TRBD2 (6 bases). Germline V gives CDR1 MDHEN, CDR2 SYDVKM. CDR3 length equals 15 residues. V gave up 7 bases and J gave up 2 bases, with 14 bases separating them. The CDR3: CASTGGLPNTGELFF. The CDR3 coding sequence is TGTGCCAGCACCGGGGGACTCCCAAACACCGGGGAGCTGTTTTTT.

This rearrangement joins TRBV5-1 to TRBJ2-1; 10 bases are a match to TRBD2. This CDR3 comprises 15 residues. The germline V gene has CDR1 SGHRS and CDR2 YFSETQ. J gave up 8 bases and V 0 bases, and 5 bases lay outside the gene matches. Written as DNA, the CDR3 is TGCGCCAGCAGCTTGGCTAGCGGGAGCTTCGATGAGCAGTTCTTC. Translation gives CASSLASGSFDEQFF.

The chain combines TRBV7-9 with TRBJ2-7; 10 nucleotides align to TRBD2. J lost 4 bases, V lost 5 bases, and 8 bases had no gene match. Germline loops: CDR1 SEHNR, CDR2 FQNEAQ (reference sequence). The CDR3 runs 15 residues. CDR3 sequence (DNA): TGTGCCAGCAGCAGTACCTCTAGCGGGAGTTACGAGCAGTACTTC. It is translated as CASSSTSSGSYEQYF. Filled out from reference TRBV7-9 and TRBJ2-7, the complete variable domain reads DTGVSQNPRHKITKRGQNVTFRCDPISEHNRLYWYRQTLGQGPEFLTYFQNEAQLEKSRLLSDRFSAERPKGSFSTLEIQRTEQGDSAMYLCASSSTSSGSYEQYFGPGTRLTVT.

V and J are TRBV30 and TRBJ1-3; 12 bases align to TRBD1. This CDR3 has 15 amino acids. The germline V gene has CDR1 GTSNPN and CDR2 SVGIG (reference sequence). J gave up 2 bases and V 5 bases, and 4 bases lay outside the gene matches. CDR3 sequence (DNA): TGTGCCTGGGTTGGGACAGGGGGCCCTGGAAACACCATATATTTT. This codes for CAWVGTGGPGNTIYF.

The rearrangement joins TRBV7-2 to TRBJ2-7; 12 nucleotides align to TRBD2. Losses at the gene ends were 5 bases for V and 6 bases for J; bases not matched to a gene: 5. CDR1 SGHTA and CDR2 FQGNSA come from the germline V gene. This CDR3 has 14 residues. The CDR3 DNA follows: TGTGCCAGCAGCCCCGGACTAGCGGGAAGCGAGCAGTACTTC. It translates to CASSPGLAGSEQYF.

CDR3 sequence reads: CASSSSVGTTRGNEQYF. In DNA, the CDR3 is TGCGCCAGCAGCTCGTCCGTTGGCACCACACGAGGGAACGAGCAGTACTTC. This rearrangement joins TRBV4-1 to TRBJ2-7, with D possibly TRBD2 on 5 matching bases. Germline CDR1 MGHRA, CDR2 YSYEKL. Trimming left V 5 bases short and J 5 bases short, with 25 bases between. This CDR3 comprises 17 residues.

CDR3 residues: CASSLWGPGRGSNQPQHF. The DNA of the CDR3 is TGTGCCAGCAGTTTATGGGGGCCAGGGAGGGGAAGCAATCAGCCCCAGCATTTT. The J gene is TRBJ1-5, the V gene TRBV27; TRBD1 is a possible D gene (6 bases). Trimming left V 1 base short and J 1 base short, with 17 bases between. CDR3 size: 18 residues. Per the germline V gene, CDR1 is MNHEY and CDR2 is SMNVEV (reference sequence).

This chain uses TRBV5-4 with TRBJ2-2; TRBD2 aligns across 10 bases. The germline CDR1 and CDR2 sequences are SGHNT and YYREEE (reference sequence). The CDR3 contains 17 residues. Trimming at V came to 4 bases and at J to 5 bases, leaving 11 bases not matched to a gene. The CDR3 region has the DNA TGTGCCAGCAGCCCCGGTGGGACTAGCGATCCTACCGGGGAGCTGTTTTTT. This codes for CASSPGGTSDPTGELFF.

The gene calls are TRBV2 and TRBJ2-4; 14 bases fit TRBD2. V lost 11 bases and J lost 7; bases outside the gene matches: 7. Germline V gene lookup returns CDR1 SNHLY and CDR2 FYNNEI. The CDR3 totals 14 residues. The CDR3 DNA reads as TGTGCCGAGGGGACTAGCGGGAGAGGTAACATTCAGTACTTC. This sequence encodes CAEGTSGRGNIQYF.

The chain combines TRBV5-1 with TRBJ1-1; no definite D call. Germline assignment: CDR1 SGHRS and CDR2 YFSETQ. The CDR3 runs to 13 residues. The V end was cut by 1 base, the J end by 4 bases, with 8 bases between. The CDR3 region has the DNA TGCGCCAGCAGCTTGTCCGGGGTCACTGAAGCTTTCTTT. The encoded protein is CASSLSGVTEAFF.

J is TRBJ1-2 and V is TRBV5-1; the match to TRBD1 covers 8 bases. V shed 0 bases and J 8 bases; nucleotides not matched to a gene: 9. The V gene's germline CDR1 is SGHRS and CDR2 YFSETQ. CDR3 length: 15 amino acids. CDR3 DNA sequence: TGCGCCAGCAGCTTGGAGGCAGGGGGCATTGGGGGCTACACCTTC. This encodes CASSLEAGGIGGYTF.

This sequence joins TRBV6-1 and TRBJ2-7; 9 bases are shared with TRBD2. In germline, CDR1 is MNHNS, CDR2 SASEGT. V was pared by 3 bases and J by 4 bases, with 4 bases of the junction left unmatched. This CDR3 has 14 amino acids. In DNA, the CDR3 is TGTGCCAGCAGTGAGCGGGAGGGCCGATACGAGCAGTACTTC. It is translated as CASSEREGRYEQYF.

This chain uses TRBV19 with TRBJ2-7; 9 bases fit TRBD1. The ends lost 6 bases at V and 0 bases at J; junction bases unmatched: 9. The CDR3 totals 16 residues. Germline V lookup: CDR1 LNHDA, CDR2 SQIVND (reference sequence). In nucleotides, the CDR3 is TGTGCCAGTAGCACTACAGGGGGCAAAACCTCCTACGAGCAGTACTTC. Amino acid sequence: CASSTTGGKTSYEQYF.

The chain employs TRBV18 and TRBJ2-7, with 10 bases matching TRBD2. This CDR3 is built from 15 residues. Germline V gene sequence: CDR1 KGHSH, CDR2 LQKENI. J was trimmed by 3 bases and V by 0 bases; bases with no gene match: 2. DNA for the CDR3: TGTGCCAGCTCACCACCGTCTAGCGGGAGCTACGAGCAGTACTTC. It translates to CASSPPSSGSYEQYF.

The gene calls are TRBV7-9 and TRBJ2-1, with D uncertain. Germline CDR1 SEHNR, CDR2 FQNEAQ (reference sequence). V shed 1 base and J shed 8 bases, with 3 bases lying between them. CDR3 length equals 11 residues. The CDR3 here is CASSLGDEQFF. The CDR3 DNA follows: TGTGCCAGCAGCTTAGGAGATGAGCAGTTCTTC.